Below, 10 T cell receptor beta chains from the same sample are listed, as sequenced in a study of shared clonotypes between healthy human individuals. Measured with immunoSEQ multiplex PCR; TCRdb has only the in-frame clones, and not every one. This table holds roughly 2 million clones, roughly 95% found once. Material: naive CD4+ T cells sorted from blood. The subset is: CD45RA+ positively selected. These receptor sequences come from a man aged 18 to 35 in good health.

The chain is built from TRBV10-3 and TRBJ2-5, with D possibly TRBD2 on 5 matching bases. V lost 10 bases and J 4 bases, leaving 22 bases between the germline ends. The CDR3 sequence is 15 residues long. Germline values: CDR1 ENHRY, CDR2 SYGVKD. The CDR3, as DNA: TGTGCCACCAAGACTACTGAGGCAGGCCCAGAGACCCAGTACTTC. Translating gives CATKTTEAGPETQYF.

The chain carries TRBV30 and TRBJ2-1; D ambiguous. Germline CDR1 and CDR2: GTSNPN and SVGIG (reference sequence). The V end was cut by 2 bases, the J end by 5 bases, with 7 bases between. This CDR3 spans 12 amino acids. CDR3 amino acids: CAWSRTDNEQFF. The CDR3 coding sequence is TGTGCCTGGAGTCGGACGGACAATGAGCAGTTCTTC.

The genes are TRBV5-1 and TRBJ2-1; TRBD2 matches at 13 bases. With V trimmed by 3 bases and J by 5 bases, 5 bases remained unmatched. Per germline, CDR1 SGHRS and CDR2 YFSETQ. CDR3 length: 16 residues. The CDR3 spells CASSSTSGGAHNEQFF. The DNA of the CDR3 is TGCGCCAGCAGCTCCACTAGCGGGGGGGCCCACAATGAGCAGTTCTTC.

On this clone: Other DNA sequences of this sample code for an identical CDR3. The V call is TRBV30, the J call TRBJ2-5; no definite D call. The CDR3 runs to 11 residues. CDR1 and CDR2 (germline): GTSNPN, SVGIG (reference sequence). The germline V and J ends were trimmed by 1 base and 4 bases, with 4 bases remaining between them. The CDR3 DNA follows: TGTGCCTGGAGTGATCCAGAGACCCAGTACTTC. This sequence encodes CAWSDPETQYF.

CDR3 amino acids: CAWSVEAGSNTQYF. CDR3 nucleotide sequence: TGTGCCTGGAGTGTAGAAGCGGGGTCGAATACGCAGTATTTT. The V call is TRBV30, the J call TRBJ2-3; 7 bases map to TRBD2. This CDR3 is 14 amino acids long. With V trimmed by 0 bases and J by 7 bases, 7 bases remained unmatched. Germline CDR1 and CDR2: GTSNPN and SVGIG (reference sequence).

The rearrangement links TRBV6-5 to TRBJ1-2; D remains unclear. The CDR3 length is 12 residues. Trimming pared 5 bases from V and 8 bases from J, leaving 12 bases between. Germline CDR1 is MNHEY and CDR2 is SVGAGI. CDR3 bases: TGTGCCAGCAGTCCTGGACTGTGGGGCTACACCTTC. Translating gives CASSPGLWGYTF.

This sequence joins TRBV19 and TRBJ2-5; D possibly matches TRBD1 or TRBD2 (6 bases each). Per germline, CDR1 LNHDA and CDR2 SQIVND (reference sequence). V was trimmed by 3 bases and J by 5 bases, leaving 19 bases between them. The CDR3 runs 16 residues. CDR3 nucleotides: TGTGCCAGTAGTATTGGAGGGCAGGGGTTGGTGGAGACCCAGTACTTC. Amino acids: CASSIGGQGLVETQYF. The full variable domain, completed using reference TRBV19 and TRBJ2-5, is DGGITQSPKYLFRKEGQNVTLSCEQNLNHDAMYWYRQDPGQGLRLIYYSQIVNDFQKGDIAEGYSVSREKKESFPLTVTSAQKNPTAFYLCASSIGGQGLVETQYFGPGTRLLVL.

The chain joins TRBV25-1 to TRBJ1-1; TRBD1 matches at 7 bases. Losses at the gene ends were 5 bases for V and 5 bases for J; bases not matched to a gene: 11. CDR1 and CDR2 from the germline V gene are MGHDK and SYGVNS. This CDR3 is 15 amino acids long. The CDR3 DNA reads TGTGCCAGCAGTCCTGCAGGGGGGGTTTGGACTGAAGCTTTCTTT. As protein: CASSPAGGVWTEAFF. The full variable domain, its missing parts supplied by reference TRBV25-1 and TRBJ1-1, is EADIYQTPRYLVIGTGKKITLECSQTMGHDKMYWYQQDPGMELHLIHYSYGVNSTEKGDLSSESTVSRIRTEHFPLTLESARPSHTSQYLCASSPAGGVWTEAFFGQGTRLTVV.

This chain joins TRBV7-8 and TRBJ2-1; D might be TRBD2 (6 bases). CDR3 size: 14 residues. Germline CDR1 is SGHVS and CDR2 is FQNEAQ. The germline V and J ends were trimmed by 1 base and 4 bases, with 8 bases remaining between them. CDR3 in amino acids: CASSLGGVYNEQFF. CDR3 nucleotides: TGTGCCAGCAGCTTAGGGGGGGTTTACAATGAGCAGTTCTTC.

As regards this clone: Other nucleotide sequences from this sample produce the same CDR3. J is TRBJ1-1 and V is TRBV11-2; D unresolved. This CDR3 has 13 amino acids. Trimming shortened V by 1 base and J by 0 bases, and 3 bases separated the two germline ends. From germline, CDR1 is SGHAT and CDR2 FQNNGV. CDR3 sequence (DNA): TGTGCCAGCAGCTTAGCCGTGAACACTGAAGCTTTCTTT. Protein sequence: CASSLAVNTEAFF. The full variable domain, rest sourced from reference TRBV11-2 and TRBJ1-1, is EAGVAQSPRYKIIEKRQSVAFWCNPISGHATLYWYQQILGQGPKLLIQFQNNGVVDDSQLPKDRFSAERLKGVDSTLKIQPAKLEDSAVYLCASSLAVNTEAFFGQGTRLTVV.